Following are 27 T cell receptor beta chains from one sample sequenced in a study of CD8+ T cells in alopecia areata. Once RNA had been extracted, it was reverse transcribed into cDNA to act as the sequencing template. Here immunoSEQ multiplex PCR was the method, and the copy in TCRdb shows in-frame clones only, minus some. The sample holds some 120,000 clones, approximately 47% seen once. The sample comprised NKG2D-low CD8+ T cells sorted from blood. All receptors derive from a human donor with alopecia areata.

V gene TRBV5-1 combines with J gene TRBJ1-1; no clear D. V lost 0 bases to trimming and J lost 1 base, with 7 bases between them. The CDR3 consists of 14 residues. Germline V gives CDR1 SGHRS, CDR2 YFSETQ. CDR3 residues: CASSLEQTNTEAFF. As DNA, the CDR3 is TGCGCCAGCAGCTTGGAACAGACGAACACTGAAGCTTTCTTT.

The V and J genes are TRBV29-1 and TRBJ1-2, with TRBD1 identical over 9 bases. J gave up 3 bases and V 8 bases, and 7 bases lay outside the gene matches. The CDR3 contains 13 residues. Germline V gene lookup returns CDR1 SQVTM and CDR2 ANQGSEA. CDR3 amino acids: CSLRTGADYGYTF. The CDR3 nucleotides are TGCAGCCTACGGACAGGGGCCGACTATGGCTACACCTTC.

The chain combines TRBV27 with TRBJ2-2, with unresolved D. CDR3 length equals 14 residues. Trimming took off 4 bases at V and 1 base at J, with 7 bases between the two ends. Germline V gene data show CDR1 as MNHEY and CDR2 as SMNVEV (reference sequence). The CDR3 is CASSSRENTGELFF. The CDR3 bases are TGTGCCAGCAGTTCAAGGGAGAACACCGGGGAGCTGTTTTTT.

This chain connects TRBV4-2 to TRBJ2-1; TRBD2 agrees at 10 bases. With 2 bases clipped from V and 7 bases from J, the junction kept 5 bases outside the gene matches. CDR3 length: 15 residues. Germline lookup yields CDR1 LGHNA and CDR2 YNFKEQ. In DNA form, the CDR3 reads TGTGCCAGCAGCCAACTAGCGGGAGATCTTAATGAGCAGTTCTTC. Translating gives CASSQLAGDLNEQFF.

This clone occurred a few times. The V call is TRBV30, the J call TRBJ2-1; 7 bases map to TRBD1. Germline CDR1 reads GTSNPN; CDR2 reads SVGIG (reference sequence). Trimming cost V 4 bases and J 0 bases; bases outside gene matches: 6. This CDR3 region has 15 residues. Here the CDR3 DNA reads TGTGCCTGGATAGTAAGGGGGCACTCCTACAATGAGCAGTTCTTC. Translating it yields CAWIVRGHSYNEQFF.

This clone was counted only a few times. The V gene is TRBV29-1, the J gene TRBJ1-2; the match to TRBD1 covers 7 bases. V lost 1 base, J lost 4 bases, and 3 bases stayed unmatched. Germline CDR1 reads SQVTM; CDR2 reads ANQGSEA. The CDR3 consists of 13 residues. CDR3 residues: CSVEGQGGYGYTF. In nucleotides, the CDR3 is TGCAGCGTTGAAGGACAGGGTGGCTATGGCTACACCTTC. Full variable domain (outside the CDR3, taken from reference TRBV29-1 and TRBJ1-2): SAVISQKPSRDICQRGTSLTIQCQVDSQVTMMFWYRQQPGQSLTLIATANQGSEATYESGFVIDKFPISRPNLTFSTLTVSNMSPEDSSIYLCSVEGQGGYGYTFGSGTRLTVV.

This clone has only a few counts. J is TRBJ2-5 and V is TRBV6-5; no clear D gene. V was cut by 0 bases and J by 1 base, with 9 bases left in between. Germline CDR1 is MNHEY and CDR2 is SVGAGI. This CDR3 is 15 amino acids long. The CDR3 reads CASSYSEAPQETQYF. DNA of the CDR3: TGTGCCAGCAGTTACTCGGAAGCGCCCCAAGAGACCCAGTACTTC.

The genes are TRBV15 and TRBJ2-6; 7 bases fit TRBD1. The CDR3 runs to 15 residues. Germline assignment: CDR1 LNHNV and CDR2 YYDKDF (reference sequence). Germline trimming cut 3 bases from V and 8 bases from J; bases unmatched to any gene: 7. This CDR3 is CATSSGDRESNVLTF. Written as DNA, the CDR3 is TGTGCCACCAGCAGTGGTGACAGGGAGTCCAACGTCCTGACTTTC.

The chain couples TRBV27 to TRBJ1-5; tentatively, D is TRBD1 (6 bases). The CDR3 consists of 15 residues. Trimming took 0 bases from V and 6 from J, leaving 12 bases between them. Germline CDR1 reads MNHEY; CDR2 reads SMNVEV (reference sequence). CDR3 DNA sequence: TGTGCCAGCAGTTTATCCGCACAGGGCGGTCAGCCCCAGCATTTT. This codes for CASSLSAQGGQPQHF.

This clone was detected a few times. The chain combines TRBV29-1 with TRBJ2-7; weak D call: TRBD2 (5 bases). Germline CDR1 SQVTM, CDR2 ANQGSEA. V was shortened by 0 bases and J by 3 bases, with 15 bases between the two germline ends. The CDR3 has 15 residues. In DNA form, the CDR3 reads TGCAGCGTTGAAGATACCGGATACGGAGGCTACGAGCAGTACTTC. Residues: CSVEDTGYGGYEQYF.

V is TRBV29-1 and J is TRBJ2-7; tentatively, D is TRBD1 or TRBD2 (5 bases each). There are 11 residues in the CDR3. V gave up 4 bases and J gave up 5 bases, with 9 bases separating them. The germline CDR1 and CDR2 sequences are SQVTM and ANQGSEA. This CDR3 is CSVGLGDEQYF. The CDR3 bases are TGCAGCGTTGGGCTGGGGGACGAGCAGTACTTC.

The chain joins TRBV30 to TRBJ2-7; D not certain. V lost 4 bases to trimming and J lost 1 base, with 11 bases between them. The CDR3 is 13 residues long. Germline V lookup: CDR1 GTSNPN, CDR2 SVGIG (reference sequence). The CDR3 DNA reads as TGTGCCTGGATGGACCGAAAATCCTACGAGCAGTACTTC. Its translation: CAWMDRKSYEQYF. Using reference TRBV30 and TRBJ2-7 for the parts outside the CDR3, the full variable domain is SQTIHQWPATLVQPVGSPLSLECTVEGTSNPNLYWYRQAAGRGLQLLFYSVGIGQISSEVPQNLSASRPQDRQFILSSKKLLLSDSGFYLCAWMDRKSYEQYFGPGTRLTVT.

The V call is TRBV6-4, the J call TRBJ2-3; possible D gene TRBD2, 6 bases. CDR1 is MRHNA, CDR2 SNTAGT, per germline. This CDR3 is built from 14 residues. Trimming removed 3 bases from V and 0 bases from J, with 7 bases in between. The DNA of the CDR3 is TGTGCCAGCAGTGAGGGGACTAGCACAGATACGCAGTATTTT. Translated: CASSEGTSTDTQYF.

V and J are TRBV27 and TRBJ2-5; possibly TRBD1 for D (6 bases). Trimming shortened V by 6 bases and J by 4 bases, and 18 bases separated the two germline ends. The germline CDR1 and CDR2 sequences are MNHEY and SMNVEV (reference sequence). CDR3 length: 15 amino acids. DNA of the CDR3: TGTGCCAGCAGGGCCGGGACACTGAAGGCAGAGACCCAGTACTTC. Translating it yields CASRAGTLKAETQYF.

This clone was observed a few times. The chain is built from TRBV7-9 and TRBJ1-1; no definite D call. Trimming removed 1 base from V and 7 bases from J, with 4 bases in between. Germline loops: CDR1 SEHNR, CDR2 FQNEAQ (reference sequence). CDR3 size: 11 residues. CDR3 protein: CASSLGDEAFF. The CDR3 region has the DNA TGTGCCAGCAGCTTAGGGGATGAAGCTTTCTTT.

This clone was recorded a few times. This chain joins TRBV28 and TRBJ2-7; 10 bases are shared with TRBD1. There are 14 residues in the CDR3. J was trimmed by 7 bases and V by 6 bases; bases with no gene match: 9. Germline V lookup: CDR1 MDHEN, CDR2 SYDVKM. The CDR3 bases are TGTGCCAGCAGGTACCGACAGGGGGCGCAGGAGCAGTACTTC. Encoded protein: CASRYRQGAQEQYF.

V and J are TRBV27 and TRBJ2-7; 7 nucleotides agree with TRBD2. Losses at the gene ends were 5 bases for V and 2 bases for J; bases not matched to a gene: 9. This CDR3 has 15 amino acids. CDR1 is MNHEY, CDR2 SMNVEV, per germline (reference sequence). CDR3: CASSVAGGPPYEQYF. Here the CDR3 DNA reads TGTGCCAGCAGTGTAGCGGGCGGGCCCCCCTACGAGCAGTACTTC.

A few counts support this clone. The chain carries TRBV29-1 and TRBJ2-7; tentative D call: TRBD1 (5 bases). CDR1 is SQVTM and CDR2 is ANQGSEA in the germline V gene. The CDR3 has 14 amino acids. V gave up 4 bases and J gave up 3 bases, with 16 bases separating them. The CDR3 here is CSVAGQGGNYEQYF. CDR3 DNA sequence: TGCAGCGTTGCCGGGCAGGGTGGCAACTACGAGCAGTACTTC.

The chain employs TRBV27 and TRBJ2-7, with D maybe TRBD2 (6 bases). The V end lost 5 bases, the J end lost 12 bases, and 11 bases lay between the germline ends. This CDR3 is built from 10 residues. CDR1 MNHEY and CDR2 SMNVEV come from the germline V gene (reference sequence). The CDR3 nucleotides read TGTGCCAGCAGTGCGGGACGGTTGTACTTC. Amino acids: CASSAGRLYF.

This chain links TRBV29-1 with TRBJ2-7; no definite D call. The CDR3 is 11 residues long. The germline V and J ends were trimmed by 7 bases and 5 bases, with 12 bases remaining between them. CDR1 SQVTM and CDR2 ANQGSEA come from the germline V gene. The CDR3 region is CSAGPSNEQYF. The CDR3 DNA is TGCAGCGCCGGCCCCTCGAACGAGCAGTACTTC.

V usage is TRBV11-2 and J usage is TRBJ2-3; D ambiguous. The V gene's germline CDR1 is SGHAT and CDR2 FQNNGV. V lost 4 bases, J lost 0 bases, and 11 bases lay in between. The CDR3 loop spans 15 amino acids. CDR3 sequence reads: CASSSTVASTDTQYF. The CDR3 DNA sequence: TGTGCCAGCAGCTCTACGGTGGCTAGCACAGATACGCAGTATTTT.

This chain joins TRBV27 and TRBJ2-7, with TRBD2 matching over 10 bases. This CDR3 is 12 amino acids long. CDR1 is MNHEY and CDR2 is SMNVEV in the germline V gene (reference sequence). V was pared by 11 bases and J by 7 bases, with 8 bases of the junction left unmatched. In DNA, the CDR3 is TGTGCCGTCCAAGCGGGGGGGCGTGAGCAGTACTTC. Translating gives CAVQAGGREQYF.

The V gene is TRBV6-6, the J gene TRBJ2-1, with 9 bases matching TRBD1. The germline V gene encodes CDR1 MNHNY and CDR2 SVGAGI (reference sequence). With V trimmed by 5 bases and J by 6 bases, 8 bases remained unmatched. The CDR3 has 15 residues. The CDR3 loop is CASSTGQGVGNEQFF. Written as DNA, the CDR3 is TGTGCCAGCAGTACGGGACAGGGTGTTGGCAATGAGCAGTTCTTC.

The CDR3, as DNA: TGCGCCAGCAGCTCACAAGTAATGACCGGGGAGCTGTTTTTT. It specifies CASSSQVMTGELFF. The rearrangement links TRBV5-1 to TRBJ2-2; D is unclear. Germline CDR1 reads SGHRS; CDR2 reads YFSETQ. The CDR3 totals 14 residues. The V end lost 3 bases, the J end lost 5 bases, and 11 bases lay between the germline ends.

The chain couples TRBV29-1 to TRBJ2-3; either TRBD1 or TRBD2 may fit D (5 bases each). CDR1 SQVTM and CDR2 ANQGSEA come from the germline V gene. The CDR3 contains 13 residues. The ends were cut back, 6 bases at V and 2 bases at J, with 12 bases in the middle. The CDR3 nucleotides are TGCAGCGTGGGGGACCAATCCACAGATACGCAGTATTTT. Protein sequence: CSVGDQSTDTQYF.

V is TRBV29-1 and J is TRBJ1-1, with D unresolved. There are 14 residues in the CDR3. V was shortened by 7 bases and J by 1 base, with 16 bases between the two germline ends. Germline V gene data show CDR1 as SQVTM and CDR2 as ANQGSEA. CDR3 loop: CSAAPSERNTEAFF. The DNA for the CDR3 is TGCAGCGCTGCCCCCTCGGAGCGGAACACTGAAGCTTTCTTT.

J is TRBJ1-2 and V is TRBV29-1; 7 nucleotides match TRBD1. This CDR3 contains 17 residues. The germline V gene encodes CDR1 SQVTM and CDR2 ANQGSEA. Trimming at V came to 6 bases and at J to 8 bases, leaving 24 bases not matched to a gene. CDR3 protein: CSVDRFQSLRQGWGYTF. DNA for the CDR3: TGCAGCGTCGATCGGTTTCAATCCTTAAGACAGGGTTGGGGCTACACCTTC.